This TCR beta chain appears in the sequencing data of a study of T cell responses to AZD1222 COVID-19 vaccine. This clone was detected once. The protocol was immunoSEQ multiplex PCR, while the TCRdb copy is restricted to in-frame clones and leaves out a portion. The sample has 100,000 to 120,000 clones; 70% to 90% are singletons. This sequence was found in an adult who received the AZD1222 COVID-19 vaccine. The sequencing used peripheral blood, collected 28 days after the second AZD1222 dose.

The CDR3 reads CASSQMVGGHYGYTF. The CDR3 DNA reads as TGTGCCAGCAGCCAAATGGTCGGGGGGCACTATGGCTACACCTTC. This chain links TRBV3-1 (or the pseudogene TRBV3-2) with TRBJ1-2; a possible D gene is TRBD1 (6 bases). Germline V gene lookup returns CDR1 LGHDT and CDR2 YNNKEL (reference sequence). This CDR3 comprises 15 residues. The V end was cut by 2 bases, the J end by 3 bases, with 13 bases between.